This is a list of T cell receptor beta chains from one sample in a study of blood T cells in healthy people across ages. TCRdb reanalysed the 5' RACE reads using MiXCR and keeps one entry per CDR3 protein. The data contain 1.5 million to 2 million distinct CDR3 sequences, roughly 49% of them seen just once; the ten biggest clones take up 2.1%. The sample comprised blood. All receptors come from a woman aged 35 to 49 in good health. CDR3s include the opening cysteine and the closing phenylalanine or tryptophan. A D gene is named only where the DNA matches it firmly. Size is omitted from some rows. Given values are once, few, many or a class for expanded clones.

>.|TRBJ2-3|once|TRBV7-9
TGTGCCAGCTCACCCGGGGGGCAGGGGGGTTCAGATACGCAGTATTTT
CASSPGGQGGSDTQYF
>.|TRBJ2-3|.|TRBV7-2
TGTGCCAGCAGCCCCCATAGGGGGGGAACAGATACGCAGTATTTT
CASSPHRGGTDTQYF
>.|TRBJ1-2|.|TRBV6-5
TGTGCCAGCAGTTACAGGAGTAACTATGGCTACACCTTC
CASSYRSNYGYTF
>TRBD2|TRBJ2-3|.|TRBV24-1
TGTGCCACCAGTGACCCGGGACTAGCGGGAGTCTACACAGATACGCAGTATTTT
CATSDPGLAGVYTDTQYF
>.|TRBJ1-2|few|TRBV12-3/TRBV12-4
TGTGCCAGCAATCATGGGCCCAACTATGGCTACACCTTC
CASNHGPNYGYTF
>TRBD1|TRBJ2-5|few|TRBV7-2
TGTGCCAGCAGCGACCCCGGACAGGGCGGGGAGACCCAGTACTTC
CASSDPGQGGETQYF
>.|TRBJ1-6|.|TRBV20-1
TGCAGTGCTACCCCAGTGGTCTACTCCTATAATTCACCCCTCCACTTT
CSATPVVYSYNSPLHF
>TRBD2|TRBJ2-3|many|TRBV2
TGTGCCAGCAGTCCGGGACTAGCGAGCACAGATACGCAGTATTTT
CASSPGLASTDTQYF
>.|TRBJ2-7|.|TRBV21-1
TGTGCCAGCAGCAAAGGGGGGGATACCTACGAGCAGTACTTC
CASSKGGDTYEQYF
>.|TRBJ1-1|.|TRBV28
TGTGCCAGCATACGAGGAGCGCCCACTGAAGCTTTCTTT
CASIRGAPTEAFF
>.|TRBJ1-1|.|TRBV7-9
TGTGCCAGCAGCTTACCCCAGGGCCCTATGAACACTGAAGCTTTCTTT
CASSLPQGPMNTEAFF
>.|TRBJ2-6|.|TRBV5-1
TGCGCCAGCAGCCCGGGACCGCGCTCTGGGGCCAACGTCCTGACTTTC
CASSPGPRSGANVLTF
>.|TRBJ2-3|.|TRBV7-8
TGTGCCAGCAGCGCGGACTTGCCAGATACGCAGTATTTT
CASSADLPDTQYF
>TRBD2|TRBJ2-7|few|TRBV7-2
TGTGCCAGCAGCTCGGGCCCAGCGGGGAACCCCTACGAGCAGTACTTC
CASSSGPAGNPYEQYF
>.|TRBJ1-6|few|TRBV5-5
TGTGCCAGCAGCTCTCAGAGCTCCTATAATTCACCCCTCCACTTT
CASSSQSSYNSPLHF
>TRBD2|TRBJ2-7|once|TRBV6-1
TGTGCCAGCAGTGGGGGACTAGCCCAATACGAGCAGTACTTC
CASSGGLAQYEQYF
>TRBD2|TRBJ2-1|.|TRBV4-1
TGCGCCAGCAGCCAAGATCCGGGGGGGGTCTCTTATGAGCAGTTCTTC
CASSQDPGGVSYEQFF
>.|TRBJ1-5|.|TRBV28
TGTGCCAGCAGTTTCGAGGGGGACCTGATGCCCCAGCATTTT
CASSFEGDLMPQHF
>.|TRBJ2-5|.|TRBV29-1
TGCAGCGTTGCCCTGGCGGGGCCAGAGACCCAGTACTTC
CSVALAGPETQYF
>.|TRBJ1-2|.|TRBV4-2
TGTGCCAGCAGCCAAGTCGGGGACAACTATGGCTACACCTTC
CASSQVGDNYGYTF
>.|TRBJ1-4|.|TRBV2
TGTGCCTGCAGTCGCACGTGGTCAACTAATGAAAAACTGTTTTTT
CACSRTWSTNEKLFF
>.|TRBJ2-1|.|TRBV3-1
TGTGCCAGCAGCCAACGACTAGTGAATGAGCAGTTCTTC
CASSQRLVNEQFF
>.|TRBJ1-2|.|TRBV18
TGTGCCAGCTCACTCCGAAATAACAACTCCACCTTC
CASSLRNNNSTF
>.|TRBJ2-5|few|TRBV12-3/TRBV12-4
TGTGCCAGCACAGGAATGCTGGGTCCTCGGGAGACCCAGTACTTC
CASTGMLGPRETQYF